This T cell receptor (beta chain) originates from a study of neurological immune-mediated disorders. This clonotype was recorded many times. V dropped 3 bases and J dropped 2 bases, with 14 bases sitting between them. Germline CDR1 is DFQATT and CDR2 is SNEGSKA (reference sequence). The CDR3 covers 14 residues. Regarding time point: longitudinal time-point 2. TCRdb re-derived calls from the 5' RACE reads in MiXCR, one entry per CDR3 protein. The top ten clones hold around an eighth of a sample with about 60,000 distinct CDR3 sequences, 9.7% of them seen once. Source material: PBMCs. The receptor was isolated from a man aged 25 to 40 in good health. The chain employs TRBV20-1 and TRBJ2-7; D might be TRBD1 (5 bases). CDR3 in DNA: TGCAGTGCTAGTATTGGCAGGGTCCCCTACGAGCAGTACTTC. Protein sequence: CSASIGRVPYEQYF.